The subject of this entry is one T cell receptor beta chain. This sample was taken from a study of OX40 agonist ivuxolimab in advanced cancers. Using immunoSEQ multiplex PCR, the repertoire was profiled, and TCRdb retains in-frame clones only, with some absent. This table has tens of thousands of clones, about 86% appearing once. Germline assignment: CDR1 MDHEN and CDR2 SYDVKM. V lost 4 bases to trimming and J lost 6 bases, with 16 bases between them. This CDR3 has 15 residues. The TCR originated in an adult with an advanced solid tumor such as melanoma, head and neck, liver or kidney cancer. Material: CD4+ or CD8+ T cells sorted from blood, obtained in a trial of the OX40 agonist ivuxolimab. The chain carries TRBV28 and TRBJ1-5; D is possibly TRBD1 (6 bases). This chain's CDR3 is CASSSPQGFPQPQHF. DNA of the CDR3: TGTGCCAGCAGTTCCCCACAGGGCTTCCCTCAGCCCCAGCATTTT.